These 9 T cell receptor beta chains share one sample of origin, sequenced in a study of shared clonotypes between healthy human individuals (dated by TCRdb to the early 2020s). The method behind the library was the immunoSEQ multiplex PCR assay. The table was pulled from immuneACCESS by TCRdb, which kept in-frame rearrangements only. Such tables lose some clones; where checked, under half of the loss comes from unresolved V genes, and the rest has no known cause. The sample records over 400,000 clones, approximately 84% of which are singletons. The biggest ten clones account for roughly an eighth of the sample. Sequenced input: PBMCs. The receptors shown here come from a woman between 35 and 50 years old in good health. Some clones in this sample may be carry-over from other donors' samples.

The CDR3 DNA sequence: TGCGCCAGCAGCTTGATGACCCAGGGGGAGACCCAGTACTTC. Its protein is CASSLMTQGETQYF. The gene calls are TRBV5-1 and TRBJ2-5; possibly TRBD1 for D (6 bases). Germline-derived CDR1 and CDR2 are SGHRS and YFSETQ. The V gene lost 1 base and the J gene lost 5 bases, with 12 bases spanning the gap. This CDR3 region has 14 residues.

The CDR3 DNA reads TGCGCCAGCAGCTTGGCCGTAGGTTCGTACGAGCAGTACTTC. Protein: CASSLAVGSYEQYF. This chain connects TRBV5-1 to TRBJ2-7; D ambiguous. This CDR3 is built from 14 residues. CDR1 and CDR2 (germline): SGHRS, YFSETQ. V gave up 0 bases and J gave up 4 bases, with 11 bases separating them. Full variable domain (missing parts from reference TRBV5-1 and TRBJ2-7): KAGVTQTPRYLIKTRGQQVTLSCSPISGHRSVSWYQQTPGQGLQFLFEYFSETQRNKGNFPGRFSGRQFSNSRSEMNVSTLELGDSALYLCASSLAVGSYEQYFGPGTRLTVT.

The chain recombines TRBV7-2 with TRBJ1-3; TRBD1 might be the D (5 bases). Trimming left V 1 base short and J 4 bases short, with 11 bases between. The germline gives CDR1 SGHTA, CDR2 FQGNSA. The CDR3 sequence is 15 residues long. This CDR3 reads CASSLGGAAGNTIYF. The DNA for the CDR3 is TGTGCCAGCAGCTTAGGAGGGGCGGCAGGAAACACCATATATTTT.

Note on this clone: Different DNA sequences within this sample yield the same CDR3. The gene calls are TRBV28 and TRBJ2-1; TRBD2 matches 9 bases. CDR3 length: 15 amino acids. With V trimmed by 2 bases and J by 4 bases, 3 bases remained unmatched. Germline V gene data show CDR1 as MDHEN and CDR2 as SYDVKM. The CDR3 bases are TGTGCCAGCAGTTTAGCGGGAGGGGTTTACAATGAGCAGTTCTTC. Translating it yields CASSLAGGVYNEQFF.

V and J are TRBV11-1 and TRBJ1-4; no clear D gene. The V gene's germline CDR1 is SGHAT and CDR2 FQDESV (reference sequence). The CDR3 spans 13 residues. Trimming removed 1 base from V and 7 bases from J, with 7 bases in between. The CDR3 coding sequence is TGTGCCAGCAGCTTAGGCGGAACTGAAAAACTGTTTTTT. Translation: CASSLGGTEKLFF.

This chain connects TRBV7-9 to TRBJ2-1; 7 nucleotides agree with TRBD2. The CDR3 loop spans 14 amino acids. Germline CDR1 reads SEHNR; CDR2 reads FQNEAQ (reference sequence). Trimming cost V 6 bases and J 9 bases; bases outside gene matches: 11. For the CDR3, the DNA is TGTGCCAGCAGTCGGACTAGTTCGGCCGGTGAGCAGTTCTTC. It codes for CASSRTSSAGEQFF.

A note on this clone: Just one base apart from a much larger clone, this may be a read error. The chain is built from TRBV11-2 and TRBJ1-5; no clear D gene. The CDR3 sequence is 11 residues long. The germline V gene has CDR1 SGHAT and CDR2 FQNNGV. Trimming pared 2 bases from V and 4 bases from J, leaving 0 bases between. The CDR3 sequence is CASSLNQPQHF. DNA of the CDR3: TGTGCCAGCAGCTTAAATCAGCCCCAGCATTTT.

As to this clone: A far larger clone differs by one base, so this is likely a read error. This sequence joins TRBV11-2 and TRBJ2-7; 8 nucleotides agree with TRBD1. The CDR3 has 14 residues. Germline CDR1 reads SGHAT; CDR2 reads FQNNGV. In DNA, the CDR3 is TGTGCCAGCAGCTTTCGGACAGGGCAGGACGAGCAGTGCTTC. This sequence encodes CASSFRTGQDEQCF.

This clone was observed a few times. V is TRBV30 and J is TRBJ1-1, with D unclear. The CDR3 loop spans 15 amino acids. V was shortened by 5 bases and J by 0 bases, with 16 bases between the two germline ends. CDR1 and CDR2 (germline): GTSNPN, SVGIG (reference sequence). This CDR3 reads CAWFSIRRLNTEAFF. Written as DNA, the CDR3 is TGTGCCTGGTTTTCTATACGGAGACTGAACACTGAAGCTTTCTTT.